Listed here are 28 T cell receptor beta chains from one sample, sequenced in a study of T-cell memory formation after mild COVID-19. TCRdb called the 5' RACE reads again in MiXCR, with one record for every CDR3 protein. The sample carries 350,000 to 450,000 distinct CDR3 sequences, around 20% recorded once. The source material was PBMCs or a T cell subset sorted from them (not recorded which). These receptors all come from an adult woman who had mild COVID-19 (a few samples of this study predate the infection). Cell type and time point are not known.

This clonotype has only a few counts. The J gene is TRBJ2-1, the V gene TRBV19; D not resolved. V lost 5 bases, J lost 2 bases, and 16 bases lay in between. The CDR3 contains 16 residues. Germline assignment: CDR1 LNHDA and CDR2 SQIVND (reference sequence). The CDR3 DNA follows: TGTGCCAGTAGTCTGGAAGGGCGCGGCCCCTACAATGAGCAGTTCTTC. Translated, it gives CASSLEGRGPYNEQFF.

In DNA, the CDR3 is TGTGCCAGCTCACCCGGGACACTGTATCAGCCCCAGCATTTT. Protein sequence: CASSPGTLYQPQHF. This chain joins TRBV18 and TRBJ1-5; tentatively, D is TRBD1 (6 bases). Germline lookup yields CDR1 KGHSH and CDR2 LQKENI. The length of the CDR3 is 14 residues. Trimming stripped 3 bases from V and 5 bases from J, with 11 bases between.

This clonotype showed up just a few times. The CDR3 coding sequence is TGCAGCGTCGTAGCGGGGGGGAGCTACAATGAGCAGTTCTTC. It translates to CSVVAGGSYNEQFF. The chain carries TRBV29-1 and TRBJ2-1, with TRBD2 matching over 11 bases. This CDR3 has 14 amino acids. CDR1 SQVTM and CDR2 ANQGSEA come from the germline V gene. V dropped 6 bases and J dropped 3; count of bases not matched to a gene: 4.

In its sample, this clonotype was seen a few times. This chain uses TRBV5-1 with TRBJ2-5, with D unresolved. The germline V gene has CDR1 SGHRS and CDR2 YFSETQ. Trimming pared 0 bases from V and 9 bases from J, leaving 18 bases between. This CDR3 is 15 amino acids long. CDR3 nucleotides: TGCGCCAGCAGCTTGGAGATGGACGGTGACTCGTCCCAGTACTTC. The encoded protein is CASSLEMDGDSSQYF.

The chain is built from TRBV6-5 and TRBJ1-1, with a weak D call TRBD1 (5 bases). The germline V gene has CDR1 MNHEY and CDR2 SVGAGI. This CDR3 has 15 amino acids. V was shortened by 2 bases and J by 1 base, with 11 bases between the two germline ends. Here the CDR3 DNA reads TGTGCCAGCAGTTACCGGTCAGGGCGGAACACTGAAGCTTTCTTT. Its protein product is CASSYRSGRNTEAFF.

This clonotype appeared a few times. This chain uses TRBV6-5 with TRBJ1-2, with D possibly matching TRBD1 (6 bases). The CDR3 sequence is 14 residues long. Germline CDR1 is MNHEY and CDR2 is SVGAGI. V lost 8 bases and J 2 bases, leaving 15 bases between the germline ends. The CDR3 nucleotides are TGTGCCAGCGCCTCCTCAGGGGTCAACTATGGCTACACCTTC. It specifies CASASSGVNYGYTF.

The sample holds a few counts of this clonotype. The chain recombines TRBV7-8 with TRBJ2-1, with unresolved D. V lost 5 bases, J lost 0 bases, and 17 bases lay in between. Germline V gene sequence: CDR1 SGHVS, CDR2 FQNEAQ. The CDR3 loop spans 17 amino acids. The CDR3 reads CASSQGRRLSSYNEQFF. CDR3 bases: TGTGCCAGCAGCCAAGGACGACGGTTAAGCTCCTACAATGAGCAGTTCTTC.

The sample holds a few counts of this clonotype. The gene calls are TRBV12-3 or TRBV12-4 and TRBJ2-7; 10 nucleotides agree with TRBD2. J gave up 5 bases and V 5 bases, and 3 bases lay outside the gene matches. CDR3 length: 13 residues. The CDR3 DNA sequence: TGTGCCAGCAGTAGCGGGAGGGGCCACGAGCAGTACTTC. Its translation is CASSSGRGHEQYF.

The rearrangement uses TRBV5-1 and TRBJ2-2; D perhaps matches TRBD2 (6 bases). Trimming shortened V by 3 bases and J by 10 bases, and 13 bases separated the two germline ends. The CDR3 runs 13 residues. From germline, CDR1 is SGHRS and CDR2 YFSETQ. CDR3 DNA sequence: TGCGCCAGCAGCTCCGGGGAGGAAGAGGAGCTGTTTTTT. It yields the protein CASSSGEEEELFF. Full variable domain (remainder filled in from reference TRBV5-1 and TRBJ2-2): KAGVTQTPRYLIKTRGQQVTLSCSPISGHRSVSWYQQTPGQGLQFLFEYFSETQRNKGNFPGRFSGRQFSNSRSEMNVSTLELGDSALYLCASSSGEEEELFFGEGSRLTVL.

This clonotype appeared once. CDR3 in amino acids: CSVGQNSDTQYF. The CDR3 bases are TGCAGCGTCGGACAAAATTCAGATACGCAGTATTTT. The gene calls are TRBV29-1 and TRBJ2-3; D is possibly TRBD1 (5 bases). With 6 bases removed from V and 4 bases from J, the gap between germline ends came to 11 bases. The length of the CDR3 is 12 residues. CDR1 SQVTM and CDR2 ANQGSEA come from the germline V gene.

The sample holds a few counts of this clonotype. V gene TRBV12-3 or TRBV12-4 combines with J gene TRBJ2-1; D is ambiguous. Trimming took off 4 bases at V and 0 bases at J, with 13 bases between the two ends. CDR3 length: 16 amino acids. This CDR3 is CASSSPLVSSYNEQFF. The CDR3 DNA reads TGTGCCAGCAGTTCCCCACTTGTTAGCTCCTACAATGAGCAGTTCTTC.

Only one count was recorded for this clonotype. The rearrangement joins TRBV7-2 to TRBJ2-1; TRBD2 agrees at 11 bases. The germline CDR1 and CDR2 sequences are SGHTA and FQGNSA. This CDR3 has 16 amino acids. After removal of 4 bases from V and 10 bases from J, the junction contained 12 bases not matched to a gene. The CDR3 is CASSSLSGRALGEQFF. As DNA, the CDR3 is TGTGCCAGCAGCTCACTTAGCGGGAGGGCCCTAGGGGAGCAGTTCTTC.

The chain carries TRBV3-1 and TRBJ2-1; D might be TRBD1 or TRBD2, each matching 5 bases. Trimming cost V 4 bases and J 5 bases, with 12 bases left between them. The germline V gene encodes CDR1 LGHDT and CDR2 YNNKEL (reference sequence). The CDR3 length is 14 residues. CDR3: CASSLDGTDNEQFF. CDR3 bases: TGTGCCAGCAGCCTTGATGGGACCGACAATGAGCAGTTCTTC.

This clonotype was seen a few times. The chain carries TRBV2 and TRBJ1-5; D is unresolved. CDR1 is SNHLY, CDR2 FYNNEI, per germline. This CDR3 region has 13 residues. With 7 bases removed from V and 6 bases from J, the gap between germline ends came to 13 bases. The CDR3 region is CASTDRGTQPQHF. In DNA, the CDR3 is TGTGCCAGCACCGACCGTGGTACTCAGCCCCAGCATTTT.

This clonotype was observed a handful of times. This chain uses TRBV14 with TRBJ2-7; D may match TRBD1 or TRBD2 (6 bases each). CDR3 length equals 15 residues. Germline CDR1 SGHDN, CDR2 FVKESK. V lost 2 bases to trimming and J lost 0 bases, with 11 bases between them. In nucleotides, the CDR3 is TGTGCCAGCAGCCAACCGGGGGCCCACTCCTACGAGCAGTACTTC. This sequence encodes CASSQPGAHSYEQYF.

The V and J genes are TRBV7-9 and TRBJ2-3; TRBD1 is a possible D gene (6 bases). This CDR3 has 16 residues. Germline V lookup: CDR1 SEHNR, CDR2 FQNEAQ (reference sequence). V was pared by 2 bases and J by 3 bases, with 15 bases between. CDR3 nucleotides: TGTGCCAGCAGCTTATTGGCAGGGGCGGGTACAGATACGCAGTATTTT. Amino acids: CASSLLAGAGTDTQYF.

The chain combines TRBV7-9 with TRBJ2-5, with 9 bases that match TRBD2. CDR3 length: 15 amino acids. Trimming cost V 2 bases and J 4 bases; bases outside gene matches: 5. Germline V gene lookup returns CDR1 SEHNR and CDR2 FQNEAQ (reference sequence). In DNA, the CDR3 is TGTGCCAGCAGCTTAAAGGAACTAGCGGGAGAGACCCAGTACTTC. Its protein is CASSLKELAGETQYF.

This clonotype was seen at least ten times. The chain couples TRBV6-2 or TRBV6-3 to TRBJ2-1; no firm D call. CDR3 length: 12 residues. Germline CDR1 is MNHEY and CDR2 is SVGEGT. V gave up 2 bases and J gave up 10 bases, with 9 bases separating them. The CDR3 sequence is CASSYGGTEQFF. The CDR3 nucleotides read TGTGCCAGCAGTTACGGCGGAACAGAGCAGTTCTTC.

This clonotype has only a few counts. This chain connects TRBV5-1 to TRBJ1-1; TRBD1 aligns across 7 bases. CDR1 and CDR2 from the germline V gene are SGHRS and YFSETQ. V shed 4 bases and J 1 base; nucleotides not matched to a gene: 10. CDR3 size: 16 residues. The CDR3 region is CASSRGRQGPNTEAFF. The CDR3 coding sequence is TGCGCCAGCAGCCGCGGCCGACAGGGACCGAACACTGAAGCTTTCTTT. Complete variable domain (other parts from reference TRBV5-1 and TRBJ1-1): KAGVTQTPRYLIKTRGQQVTLSCSPISGHRSVSWYQQTPGQGLQFLFEYFSETQRNKGNFPGRFSGRQFSNSRSEMNVSTLELGDSALYLCASSRGRQGPNTEAFFGQGTRLTVV.

The J gene is TRBJ1-2, the V gene TRBV7-8, with D perhaps TRBD1 (6 bases). Between the trimmed V and J ends, which lost 5 bases and 8 bases, there was a span of 18 bases. In germline, CDR1 is SGHVS, CDR2 FQNEAQ. This CDR3 is 14 amino acids long. The CDR3 DNA follows: TGTGCCAGCAGCGCCTCGCTCGGGGGCAAAGGCTACACCTTC. This encodes CASSASLGGKGYTF.

V usage is TRBV7-3 and J usage is TRBJ2-3; perhaps TRBD1 as D (5 bases). CDR3 length: 14 residues. The V and J ends lost 3 bases and 2 bases respectively, with 9 bases between them. CDR1 and CDR2 from the germline V gene are SGHTA and FQGTGA. CDR3 protein: CASSLGQTTDTQYF. The CDR3 nucleotides are TGTGCCAGCAGCTTGGGGCAGACCACAGATACGCAGTATTTT.

This chain links TRBV4-1 with TRBJ2-7; tentatively, D is TRBD2 (6 bases). The V and J ends lost 0 bases and 3 bases respectively, with 15 bases between them. The CDR3 has 16 amino acids. Looked up from germline, CDR1 is MGHRA and CDR2 is YSYEKL. CDR3 DNA sequence: TGCGCCAGCAGCCAAGATGGAGGGATAAAGGGCTACGAGCAGTACTTC. It encodes CASSQDGGIKGYEQYF.

The V gene is TRBV12-3 or TRBV12-4, the J gene TRBJ2-6; D is undetermined. This CDR3 spans 15 amino acids. V was cut by 8 bases and J by 0 bases, with 11 bases left in between. The CDR3 is CASSSLFSGANVLTF. For the CDR3, the DNA is TGTGCCAGCTCCAGCTTGTTCTCTGGGGCCAACGTCCTGACTTTC.

This clonotype occurred a few times. The chain links TRBV20-1 to TRBJ2-1; 11 bases map to TRBD2. Germline V gene sequence: CDR1 DFQATT, CDR2 SNEGSKA (reference sequence). This CDR3 is 15 amino acids long. V trimming: 2 bases; J trimming: 4 bases; junction bases outside the gene matches: 4. The CDR3 coding sequence is TGCAGTGCTAGAAGTAGCGGGAGGGCGTACAATGAGCAGTTCTTC. This gives the protein CSARSSGRAYNEQFF.

This clonotype has a count of ten or more. J is TRBJ1-2 and V is TRBV4-1; a possible D gene is TRBD1 (5 bases). Germline CDR1 is MGHRA and CDR2 is YSYEKL. The CDR3 extends over 16 amino acids. Trimming took off 0 bases at V and 7 bases at J, with 18 bases between the two ends. CDR3 residues: CASSQEVGDLFAGYTF. Here the CDR3 DNA reads TGCGCCAGCAGCCAAGAGGTAGGGGACCTGTTCGCTGGCTACACCTTC.

The J gene is TRBJ1-5, the V gene TRBV5-1, with a tentative D call TRBD1 (6 bases). Trimming left V 1 base short and J 10 bases short, with 18 bases between. Germline lookup yields CDR1 SGHRS and CDR2 YFSETQ. CDR3 length: 15 residues. The CDR3 protein is CASSLLPGDLQPQHF. The CDR3, as DNA: TGCGCCAGCAGCTTGCTTCCAGGGGACCTTCAACCCCAGCATTTT.

There are a few counts of this clonotype. The chain couples TRBV15 to TRBJ2-6; a possible D gene is TRBD1 (6 bases). Trimming took 2 bases from V and 0 from J, leaving 11 bases between them. Per the germline V gene, CDR1 is LNHNV and CDR2 is YYDKDF (reference sequence). This CDR3 spans 17 amino acids. This chain's CDR3 is CATSRPDSNSGANVLTF. CDR3 DNA: TGTGCCACCAGCAGACCGGACAGCAACTCTGGGGCCAACGTCCTGACTTTC.

This clonotype was found a few times. This chain links TRBV10-3 with TRBJ2-1, with D unresolved. The CDR3 loop spans 12 amino acids. V was clipped by 4 bases and J by 4 bases, with 5 bases between them. Per germline, CDR1 ENHRY and CDR2 SYGVKD. The CDR3 is CAISVMYNEQFF. CDR3 DNA: TGTGCCATCAGTGTCATGTACAATGAGCAGTTCTTC.